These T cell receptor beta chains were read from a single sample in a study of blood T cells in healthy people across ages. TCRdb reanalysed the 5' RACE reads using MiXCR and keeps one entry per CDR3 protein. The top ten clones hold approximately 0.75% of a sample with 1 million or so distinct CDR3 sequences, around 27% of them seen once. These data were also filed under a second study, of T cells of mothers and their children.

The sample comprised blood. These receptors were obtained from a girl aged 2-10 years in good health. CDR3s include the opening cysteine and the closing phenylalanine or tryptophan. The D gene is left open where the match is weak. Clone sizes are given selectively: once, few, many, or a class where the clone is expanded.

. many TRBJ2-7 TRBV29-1 TGCAGCGTGCCCCGGGGTCCCTACGAGCAGTACTTC CSVPRGPYEQYF
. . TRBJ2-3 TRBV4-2 TGTGCCAGCAGCCCAGGGACGGACAGCACAGATACGCAGTATTTT CASSPGTDSTDTQYF
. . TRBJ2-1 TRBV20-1 TGCAGTGCAACCAGACAGGCAAGCTCCTACAATGAGCAGTTCTTC CSATRQASSYNEQFF
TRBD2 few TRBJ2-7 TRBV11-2 TGTGCCAGCGGACGGCGGGACTACCTCCAAACCGAGCAGTACTTC CASGRRDYLQTEQYF
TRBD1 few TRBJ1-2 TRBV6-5 TGTGCCAGCAGTCAAGACAGGGTGCCCAGGGGCTATGGCTACACCTTC CASSQDRVPRGYGYTF
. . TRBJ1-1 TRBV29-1 TGCAGCGTCCTACAGGGTTCCTGGAACACTGAAGCTTTCTTT CSVLQGSWNTEAFF
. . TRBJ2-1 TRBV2 TGTGCCAGCGGGGACCTCCACAATGAGCAGTTCTTC CASGDLHNEQFF
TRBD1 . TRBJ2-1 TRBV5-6 TGTGCCAGCAGCAACTCGGGACAGGGCTACAATGAGCAGTTCTTC CASSNSGQGYNEQFF
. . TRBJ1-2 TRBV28 TGTGCCAGCAGTTTTGGTGTGAGACCGGCTAACTATGGCCACACCTTC CASSFGVRPANYGHTF
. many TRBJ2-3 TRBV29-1 TGCAGCGTTGAAGATCAGAGGGAATATACGCAGTATTTT CSVEDQREYTQYF
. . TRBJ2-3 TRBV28 TGTGCCAGCAGGCCATCGACTAACACAGATACGCAGTATTTT CASRPSTNTDTQYF
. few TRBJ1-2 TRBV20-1 TGCAGTGCTAGTAAAGCTAACTATGGCTACACCTTC CSASKANYGYTF
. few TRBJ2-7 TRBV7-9 TGTGCCAGCAGGCCCTCCATGAGCTCCTACGAGCAGTACTTC CASRPSMSSYEQYF
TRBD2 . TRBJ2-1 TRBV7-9 TGTGCCAGCAGCTTAGGCGGGGGAATTGAGCAGTTCTTC CASSLGGGIEQFF
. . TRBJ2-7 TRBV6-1 TGTGCCAGCAGTGAAGTGCTATACGAGCAGTACTTC CASSEVLYEQYF
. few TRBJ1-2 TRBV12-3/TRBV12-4 TGTGCCAGCAGTTTTAAGGTTGGGGGGGTGTCTGGCTACACCTTC CASSFKVGGVSGYTF
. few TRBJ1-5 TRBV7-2 TGTGCCAGCAGCTTAGTAGGCGGCCAAAGCAATCAGCCCCAGCATTTT CASSLVGGQSNQPQHF
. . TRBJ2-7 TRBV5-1 TGCGCCAGCAGCTGGGGGCGAGGAGAATACGAGCAGTACTTC CASSWGRGEYEQYF
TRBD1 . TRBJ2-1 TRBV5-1 TGCGCCAGCAGCCGGACAGGGGGAGACAATGAGCAGTTCTTC CASSRTGGDNEQFF
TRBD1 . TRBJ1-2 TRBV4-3 TGCGCCAGCAGCCAAGACAGGACGCGACAGGGGGGATTCTATGGCTACACCTTC CASSQDRTRQGGFYGYTF
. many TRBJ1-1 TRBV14 TGTGCCAGCAGCCCGGGACGGAACACTGAAGCTTTCTTT CASSPGRNTEAFF
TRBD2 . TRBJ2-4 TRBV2 TGTGCCAGCAGTCATAGCGGGAATCTAGCCAAAAACATTCAGTACTTC CASSHSGNLAKNIQYF
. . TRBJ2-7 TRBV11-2 TGTGCCAGCAGCTTCAGGGAGGACGGGTACGAGCAGTACTTC CASSFREDGYEQYF
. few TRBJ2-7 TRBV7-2 TGTGCCAGCAGCTTAGGACTGGGGAGCTCCTACGAGCAGTACTTC CASSLGLGSSYEQYF
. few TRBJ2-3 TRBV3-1 TGTGCCAGCAGCCAAGTACCTCAGCGCGGAGATACGCAGTATTTT CASSQVPQRGDTQYF
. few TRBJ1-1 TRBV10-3 TGTGCCATCAGTGAGGCGAGGATGAACACTGAAGCTTTCTTT CAISEARMNTEAFF
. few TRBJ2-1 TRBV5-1 TGCGCCAGCAGTATTGGACCGTACTACAATGAGCAGTTCTTC CASSIGPYYNEQFF
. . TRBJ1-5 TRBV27 TGTGCCAGCAGACATCGGGGCGAGCCCCAGCATTTT CASRHRGEPQHF
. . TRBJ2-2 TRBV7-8 TGTGCCAGCAGCTTGATTGGGGGTCTGGGCGGGGAGCTGTTTTTT CASSLIGGLGGELFF
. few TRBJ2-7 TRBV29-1 TGCAGCGTTGGGGGGGACTACGAGCAGTACTTC CSVGGDYEQYF
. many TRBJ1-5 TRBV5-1 TGTGCCAGCAGTTTAGGACAGAATCAGCCCCAGCATTTT CASSLGQNQPQHF
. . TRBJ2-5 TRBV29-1 TGCAGCGTTGGGGGTCTGGTCCGAGAGACCCAGTACTTC CSVGGLVRETQYF
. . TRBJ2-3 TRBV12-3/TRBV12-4 TGTGCCAGCACCTTAGGGTCCCCCACAGATACGCAGTATTTT CASTLGSPTDTQYF
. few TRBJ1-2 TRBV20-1 TGCAGTGCTGCCCTCCCACCCTATGGCTACACCTTC CSAALPPYGYTF
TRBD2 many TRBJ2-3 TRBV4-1 TGCGCCAGCAGCCAAACCCCCGGGGAAGCGGGAGTTTATGATACGCAGTATTTT CASSQTPGEAGVYDTQYF
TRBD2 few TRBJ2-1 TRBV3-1 TGTGCCAGCAGCCTAGCGGGGGGGTACCACAATGAGCAGTTCTTC CASSLAGGYHNEQFF